The rows below give T cell receptor beta chains drawn from one sample of a study of blood T cells in healthy people across ages. TCRdb recomputed calls from the 5' RACE reads with MiXCR, one row per CDR3 protein. Of 700,000 to 850,000 distinct CDR3 sequences listed, about 34% were seen once; the top ten hold approximately 12%. Material: blood. These receptors all come from a man in his late teens or twenties in good health. The CDR3 runs from the conserved cysteine through the conserved F or W. D genes are given only for firm matches. The size of a clone is reported for some rows only, either as once, few or many, or as a class for expanded clones.

clone size,J gene,D gene,V gene,CDR3 DNA,CDR3 protein
few,TRBJ1-4,NA,TRBV5-1,TGCGCCAGCAGCTTGACGACAACAGCAGGGGTTGGAGGTGAAAAACTGTTTTTT,CASSLTTTAGVGGEKLFF
once,TRBJ2-3,NA,TRBV12-3/TRBV12-4,TGTGCCAGCAGACCTAACCCGGAGTATACGCAGTATTTT,CASRPNPEYTQYF
NA,TRBJ2-5,TRBD2,TRBV6-2/TRBV6-3,TGTGCCAGCAGTACCCCTAGCGGCCGAGAGACCCAGTACTTC,CASSTPSGRETQYF
once,TRBJ1-1,NA,TRBV5-1,TGCGCCAGCGCTCCGGAGGATATGAACACTGAAGCTTTCTTT,CASAPEDMNTEAFF
NA,TRBJ2-2,NA,TRBV21-1,TGTGCCAGCAGCACCCGGGACAAACGGAACACCGGGGAGCTGTTTTTT,CASSTRDKRNTGELFF
NA,TRBJ1-6,NA,TRBV5-1,TGCGCCAGCAGCATCATCTCCCGTTGGGCTTATAATTCACCCCTCCACTTT,CASSIISRWAYNSPLHF
few,TRBJ1-2,NA,TRBV7-9,TGTGCCAGCAGCCTCCGGACAGACAGAGATGGCTACACCTTC,CASSLRTDRDGYTF
few,TRBJ1-2,NA,TRBV20-1,TGCAGGGAGAGGACCAAAAATGGCTACACCTTC,CRERTKNGYTF
NA,TRBJ2-7,NA,TRBV1,TGCACCAGCAGCCAACAGGACTACGAGCAGTACTTC,CTSSQQDYEQYF
NA,TRBJ2-1,NA,TRBV19,TGTGCCAGTAGTATAGTTGGGGGCCTAATATACAATGAGCAGTTCTTC,CASSIVGGLIYNEQFF
many,TRBJ2-7,NA,TRBV20-1,TGCAGTGCTTCCCGACTGGGATCCTACGAGCAGTACTTC,CSASRLGSYEQYF
many,TRBJ2-3,NA,TRBV7-9,TGTGCCAGCAGCTTAGGCGGGATTTTCACAGATACGCAGTATTTT,CASSLGGIFTDTQYF
NA,TRBJ2-5,TRBD1,TRBV6-2/TRBV6-3,TGTGCCAGCAGTTACCTTACAGGGGGAGAAGAGACCCAGTACTTC,CASSYLTGGEETQYF
NA,TRBJ2-1,NA,TRBV4-2,TGTGCCAGCAGCCAAGATAGGGGCGGGACCTACAATGAGCAGTTCTTC,CASSQDRGGTYNEQFF
NA,TRBJ2-7,TRBD2,TRBV20-1,TGCAGTGCTAGAGGGGATGTAGCGGGGGTCAACTCCTACGAGCAGTACTTC,CSARGDVAGVNSYEQYF
few,TRBJ1-1,NA,TRBV28,TGTGCCAGCAGATACAAAGGGGGGCCAACACGGAACACTGAAGCTTTCTTT,CASRYKGGPTRNTEAFF
NA,TRBJ1-3,NA,TRBV6-2/TRBV6-3,TGTGCCAGCAGTCGAGGGGGGATCTCTGGAAACACCATATATTTT,CASSRGGISGNTIYF
few,TRBJ1-1,NA,TRBV12-3/TRBV12-4,TGTGCCAGCAGTACCGGCGGCGTCGCTGAAGCTTTCTTT,CASSTGGVAEAFF
NA,TRBJ2-1,NA,TRBV4-3,TGCGCCAGCAGCCGAAGGGGTAGTTCCTACAAGGAGCAGTTCTTC,CASSRRGSSYKEQFF
few,TRBJ1-1,TRBD1,TRBV6-1,TGTGCCAGCAGTGCCAGCAGGGGGGCGGTCCCTGAAGCTTTCTTT,CASSASRGAVPEAFF
few,TRBJ2-5,NA,TRBV7-2,TGTGCCAGCAGCTTAGGGGCAGGCGGCGGGTCAGAGACCCAGTACTTC,CASSLGAGGGSETQYF
many,TRBJ1-4,NA,TRBV4-2,TGTGCCAGCAGCCAAGGGGTCCAAGCGGGTGAAAAACTGTTTTTT,CASSQGVQAGEKLFF
few,TRBJ2-3,NA,TRBV12-5,TGTGCTAGTGGTTTGGGCCGTAGGGGCCTTTCTAGCACAGATACGCAGTATTTT,CASGLGRRGLSSTDTQYF
NA,TRBJ1-2,NA,TRBV27,TGTGCCAGCAGTCCTCAGGGGAGTGCCTATGGCTACACCTTC,CASSPQGSAYGYTF
many,TRBJ2-7,NA,TRBV3-1,TGTGCCAGCAGCCAAGATTTAGGCGGAAACGAGCAGTACTTC,CASSQDLGGNEQYF
few,TRBJ1-5,NA,TRBV7-2,TGTGCCAGCAGTCCCAGGGACTTTAACCAGCCCCAGCATTTT,CASSPRDFNQPQHF
NA,TRBJ2-7,NA,TRBV28,TGTGCCAGCAGTTTATTGGGGTTTTCCTACGAGCAGTACTTC,CASSLLGFSYEQYF
NA,TRBJ2-2,NA,TRBV20-1,TGCAGTGCTGGGTCTACCTTGCGGAACACCGGGGAGCTGTTTTTT,CSAGSTLRNTGELFF